This T cell receptor (beta chain) was profiled in a study of blood T cell repertoires in COVID-19 (TCRdb year 2020). Concerning the study at large: The collaborator samples originated in the United States, Italy and Spain and spanned the acute and convalescent phases of COVID-19. The prospective study material was composed of cDNA or gDNA derived from T cells, B-cell-depleted T cells, or PBMCs. Deeply sampled blood TCRbeta repertoires from subjects exposed to, actively infected with, or recovered from COVID-19 were included in the dataset. The repertoires were made available in a free public database intended to serve as a resource for research on the immune response to SARS-CoV-2. Samples came from the ongoing ImmuneRACE study (first 160 participants) plus 1,254 subjects from 6 global collaborators. The sample metadata nearly always contained a de-identified subject ID, COVID-19 status, age in years and sex. HLA class I and class II types, where available, came from metadata supplied by the sample provider rather than from assay-based typing.

The immunoSEQ Assay, a bias-controlled multiplex PCR, was used to amplify TCRbeta CDR3 regions from genomic DNA. The paper's processing steps were these. The number of nucleated cells in each sample was estimated from the amplification of reference gene primers within the assay. To quantify the absolute abundance of each unique TCRbeta CDR3 rearrangement, sequence reads were collapsed and filtered. For each sample, productive Simpson clonality was calculated as the square root of Simpson's diversity index over productive rearrangements. TCRdb retrieved this table from immuneACCESS and kept in-frame rearrangements only. Not all clones are present; in checked studies, unresolved V genes account for under half, and no reason is known for the remainder. That table furnishes V, J and clone size, whereas the DNA furnished D and trimming. The sample table lists tens of thousands of clones, 90% of them with a count of one. Over 5% of the sample goes to the ten largest clones.

The collaborating institutions used their own protocols to collect whole blood in K2EDTA tubes. Collaborator samples were shipped for TCRbeta analysis as frozen whole blood, isolated PBMCs, or DNA extracted from either sample type. Including cysteine and phenylalanine, the CDR3 has 13 amino acids. The CDR3 DNA has 39 bases and is translated from base 1. The germline V gene yields SGHAT for CDR1 and FQNNGV for CDR2. V lost 4 bases and J lost 8 bases, and the count of bases not matched to a germline gene is 2. About this clone itself: Its antigen target is currently unknown. The input lacks base qualities; no much larger clone sits a single base away.

Points the paper makes about the study in general: How much clinical and demographic metadata was included differed by source and by participant, and the metadata was provided uncurated.

The chain uses TRBV11-2 and TRBJ1-3; 10 nucleotides in the junction match TRBD1. Source material: peripheral blood. The sequence was collected from a human donor in a cohort sampled during active COVID-19. The nucleotides are TGTGCCAGCAGCTGGGACAGGGGAGACACCATATATTTT. It specifies CASSWDRGDTIYF. Reference TRBV11-2 and TRBJ1-3 proteins supply the regions before and after the CDR3; the full variable domain is: EAGVAQSPRYKIIEKRQSVAFWCNPISGHATLYWYQQILGQGPKLLIQFQNNGVVDDSQLPKDRFSAERLKGVDSTLKIQPAKLEDSAVYLCASSWDRGDTIYFGEGSWLTVV.